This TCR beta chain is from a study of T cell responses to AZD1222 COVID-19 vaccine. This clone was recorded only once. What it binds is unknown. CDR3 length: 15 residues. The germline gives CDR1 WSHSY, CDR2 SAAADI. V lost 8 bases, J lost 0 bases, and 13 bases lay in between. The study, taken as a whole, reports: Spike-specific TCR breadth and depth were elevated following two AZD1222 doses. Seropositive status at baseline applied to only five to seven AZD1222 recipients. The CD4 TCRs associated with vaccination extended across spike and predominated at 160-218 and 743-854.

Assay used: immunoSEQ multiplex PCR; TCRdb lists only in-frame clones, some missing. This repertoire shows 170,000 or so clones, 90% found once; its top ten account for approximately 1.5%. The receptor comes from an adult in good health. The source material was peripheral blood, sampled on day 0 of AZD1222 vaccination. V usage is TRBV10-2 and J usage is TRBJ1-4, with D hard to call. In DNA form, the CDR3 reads TGCGCCAGCTTTCCAGTGGCCGCAACTAATGAAAAACTGTTTTTT. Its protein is CASFPVAATNEKLFF.